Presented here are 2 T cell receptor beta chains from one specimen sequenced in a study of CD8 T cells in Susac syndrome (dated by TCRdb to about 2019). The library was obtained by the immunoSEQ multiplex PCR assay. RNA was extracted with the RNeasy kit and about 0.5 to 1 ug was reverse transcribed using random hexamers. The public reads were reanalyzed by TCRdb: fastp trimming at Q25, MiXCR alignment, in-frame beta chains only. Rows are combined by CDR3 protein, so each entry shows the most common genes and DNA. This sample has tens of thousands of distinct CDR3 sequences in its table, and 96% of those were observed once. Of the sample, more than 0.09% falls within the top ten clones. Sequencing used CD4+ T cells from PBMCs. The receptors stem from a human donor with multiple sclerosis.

The CDR3 coding sequence is TGTGCCACCAGTGACCCACTAGCGGGGCGCTCCTACAATGAGCAGTTCTTC. The encoded protein is CATSDPLAGRSYNEQFF. V usage is TRBV24-1 and J usage is TRBJ2-1; TRBD2 matches at 10 bases. CDR3 length equals 17 residues. Unmatched junction bases numbered 5, after V lost 4 bases and J lost 0 bases. Germline V lookup: CDR1 KGHDR, CDR2 SFDVKD.

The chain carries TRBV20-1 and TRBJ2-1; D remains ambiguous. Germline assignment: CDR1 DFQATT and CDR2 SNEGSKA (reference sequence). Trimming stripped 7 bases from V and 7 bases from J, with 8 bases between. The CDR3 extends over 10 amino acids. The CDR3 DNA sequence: TGCAGTGGTGAAAGTAATGAGCAGTTCTTC. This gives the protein CSGESNEQFF.